The entry that follows covers one T cell receptor (beta chain) sequence. This clonotype was counted only a few times. There is no known antigen for this receptor. No base qualities exist here, and no much larger clone lies one base off it. This specimen comes from a study of regulatory T cells in long-lasting Graves disease (dated by TCRdb to about 2021). As for the study more broadly: Patients with newly diagnosed Graves' disease had been on antithyroid drugs for under 3 months. A total of 35 or so samples were covered by TCR sequencing, comprising approximately 13 persistent and approximately 20 newly diagnosed Graves' disease patients. Persistent Graves' disease patients were compared with newly diagnosed Graves' disease patients by peripheral blood TCR sequencing and RNA sequencing. The study took place in China and was registered as a clinical trial.

Libraries were prepared through multiplex PCR. For sequencing, an Illumina HiSeq 4000 was employed. iRepertoire HTBI primers and Arm-PCR amplification of CDR3 regions were used to construct TCR beta libraries. Before sequencing, the PCR products went through gel purification. On the study's bioinformatics: A total of 62 TRBV and under 15 TRBJ segments were identified across samples and were used for gene usage analysis of CDR3 amino acid clonotypes. Filtered high-quality paired reads were merged into contigs using COPE and FqMerger. BLAST was used to align contigs to IMGT TRBV, TRBD and TRBJ reference genes, with CDR3 defined following IMGT. Highly expanded clones were defined as clonotypes with a frequency above 0.1%. Repertoire diversity was measured by Shannon entropy, and V-J evenness by the Gini coefficient. A clonotype found in more than one individual was treated as public. Using fastp trimming at Q25 and MiXCR clonotype assembly, TCRdb reanalyzed the public sequencing data and kept in-frame beta chains. Every distinct CDR3 protein forms one entry, paired with its most common genes and DNA. TCRdb's processing, not the study's, gives the V and J calls here. The sample has approximately 470,000 distinct CDR3 sequences on record, 15% to 20% of them singletons. 10% to 15% of the sample is taken by the ten largest.

General conclusions and limits of the study: The small sample size was acknowledged by the authors as a limitation that may reduce accuracy. Only the TCR beta chain was sequenced and analyzed. A larger number of public clonotypes was shared among persistent patients (over 2,500) than among newly diagnosed patients (approximately 1,000). Only peripheral blood was studied, because thyroid tissue, the primary lesion, was inaccessible. TRBV28, TRBJ1-2 and TRBJ2-5 were preferentially used in persistent disease, while TRBV20-1 and TRBJ2-1 were favored in newly diagnosed disease. Lower TCR Shannon entropy and fewer highly expanded clones were observed in persistent Graves' disease patients than in newly diagnosed patients, which suggested clonal expansion.

V and J are trimmed by 2 bases and 3 bases, and the gene matches miss 6 bases of the junction. Sequences ENHRY (CDR1) and SYGVKD (CDR2) are obtained from the germline V gene. There are 15 amino acids in the CDR3, from cysteine to phenylalanine inclusive. The retained sequence is limited to the CDR3, 45 bases, with the frame set at the first base. The meaning of the sample's time point label: newly diagnosed GD, antithyroid drugs for less than 3 months. For both TCR sequencing and RNA sequencing, RNA was extracted from PBMCs in TRIzol. The diagnosis of Graves' disease was made according to American Thyroid Association guidelines. Recruitment of patients was carried out at an endocrinology department in Xi'an, China. Each patient gave about 8.1 milliliters of peripheral blood, collected in an EDTA anticoagulant tube. Ficoll Paque Plus density gradient separation was used to isolate PBMCs, and no additional T cell sorting was done. An Agilent 2100 Bioanalyzer and agarose gel were used to check RNA quality, and a NanoDrop 2000 was used to measure RNA concentration.

Separately, the same data were catalogued under a study of T cells in Graves' hyperthyroidism and ophthalmopathy. That second report states: Stable Graves' hyperthyroidism was defined as no progression to ophthalmopathy during 18 months of follow-up. Hyperthyroidism patients were newly diagnosed, had a disease duration of under 2 months, and were aged 18 to 65 years. Patients with uncontrolled infections, other autoimmune diseases, pregnancy or lactation were excluded. Diagnoses relied on clinical symptoms, serum thyroxine and TRAb, thyroid ultrasound and orbital computed tomography. The TCR CDR3 was subjected to a first round of RT-PCR using the HTBI primer set and the Qiagen OneStep RT-PCR kit. Most expanded thyroid clonotypes (frequency above 0.001) were also found in blood, which suggests that blood repertoires may mirror thyroid immune responses. A 13 V-J signature model separated ophthalmopathy from stable hyperthyroidism, with approximately 87% sensitivity and roughly 84% specificity in cross-validation and 80%/75% in testing. In validation, progression to ophthalmopathy was predicted by the model with 70% to 71% sensitivity and about 72% specificity, a median of about 6 months before onset. To identify distinguishing TCR V-J signatures, a discovery cohort of around 100 patients was used, comprising some 45 with Graves' ophthalmopathy and some 60 with stable Graves' hyperthyroidism. Whether ophthalmopathy could be predicted prospectively was tested in an independent validation cohort made up of about 20 hyperthyroidism patients plus 17 patients who later progressed to ophthalmopathy. For training and testing, the approximately 92 patients in the discovery cohort were randomly divided in a 7:3 ratio. In addition, the study compared T-cell repertoires in thyroid tissue and in blood from a handful of Graves' hyperthyroidism patients. Following sampling, methimazole starting at 30 mg daily was given to hyperthyroidism patients, and high-dose intravenous methylprednisolone was given to ophthalmopathy patients. A second multiplex PCR round built the libraries, followed by size selection and purification. Paired-end sequencing of the libraries was performed with 100 bp reads on an Illumina HiSeq2000. SOAPnuke was used to process the raw data, throwing out any read that contained adapters or uncalled bases, had a mean Phred below 15, or lacked an exact constant-primer or identifier match. COPE v1.2.5 was used to merge high-quality paired reads, and clonotypes were defined as unique nucleotide sequences. Clonotypes were aligned to IMGT TRBV, TRBD and TRBJ reference segments using MiTCR v1.1. Analysis was restricted to V-J combinations with a frequency above 0.0001, which covered roughly 99% of repertoires. The TCS score was defined as the ratio of F50 (clonal expansion) to E x V (chaos), calculated using BLOSUM62-based TCRdist between CDR3 peptides within each V-J. Welch's t-statistics and random forest reduced just over 500 V-J features to 10 to 15, which were used in a naive Bayes classifier (R e1071). Sample size was not statistically predetermined, and investigators were not blinded to group allocation. The paper describes TCR Vbeta CDR3 sequencing of fewer than 150 peripheral blood samples, made up of 43 ophthalmopathy patients, 70 to 75 hyperthyroidism patients and 17 progressor patients.

The sequence was obtained from a man in his forties or fifties with Graves disease. Donor details come from another sample of the same person, matched by shared clones. Material: peripheral blood mononuclear cells (PBMCs), obtained at new diagnosis, from a patient treated with antithyroid drugs. Recombination connected TRBV10-3 to TRBJ1-1, with TRBD1 matching 7 junction bases. CDR3 loop: CAISERAGGYTEAFF. The DNA sequence is as follows: TGTGCCATCAGTGAGAGGGCAGGGGGGTACACTGAAGCTTTCTTT.